There are a few counts of the clone carrying this TCR beta chain. The target antigen is unknown. The data were taken from a study of blood T cells in healthy people across ages. The V gene's germline CDR1 is SGHTA and CDR2 FQGNSA. V lost 5 bases, J lost 5 bases, and 6 bases stayed unmatched. This CDR3 contains 15 residues. The draw of peripheral blood yielded ten milliliters from each donor. Alongside a J-beta primer mix, a sample-barcoded 5' primer served in a second PCR lasting 7 to 11 cycles. TCRdb re-analysed the 5' RACE reads in MiXCR, keeping a single row per CDR3 protein. The sample lists over 600,000 distinct CDR3 sequences, about 21% occurring once. Points from the study as a whole: Both higher diversity and more naive CD4+ cells marked long-lived donors when set against aged donors.

V is TRBV7-2 and J is TRBJ1-6, with TRBD1 identical over 7 bases. Material for sequencing was blood. The receptor was derived from a man in his 70s in good health. CDR3: CASSTGQADNSPLHF. CDR3 bases: TGTGCCAGCAGCACTGGACAGGCAGATAATTCACCCCTCCACTTT.